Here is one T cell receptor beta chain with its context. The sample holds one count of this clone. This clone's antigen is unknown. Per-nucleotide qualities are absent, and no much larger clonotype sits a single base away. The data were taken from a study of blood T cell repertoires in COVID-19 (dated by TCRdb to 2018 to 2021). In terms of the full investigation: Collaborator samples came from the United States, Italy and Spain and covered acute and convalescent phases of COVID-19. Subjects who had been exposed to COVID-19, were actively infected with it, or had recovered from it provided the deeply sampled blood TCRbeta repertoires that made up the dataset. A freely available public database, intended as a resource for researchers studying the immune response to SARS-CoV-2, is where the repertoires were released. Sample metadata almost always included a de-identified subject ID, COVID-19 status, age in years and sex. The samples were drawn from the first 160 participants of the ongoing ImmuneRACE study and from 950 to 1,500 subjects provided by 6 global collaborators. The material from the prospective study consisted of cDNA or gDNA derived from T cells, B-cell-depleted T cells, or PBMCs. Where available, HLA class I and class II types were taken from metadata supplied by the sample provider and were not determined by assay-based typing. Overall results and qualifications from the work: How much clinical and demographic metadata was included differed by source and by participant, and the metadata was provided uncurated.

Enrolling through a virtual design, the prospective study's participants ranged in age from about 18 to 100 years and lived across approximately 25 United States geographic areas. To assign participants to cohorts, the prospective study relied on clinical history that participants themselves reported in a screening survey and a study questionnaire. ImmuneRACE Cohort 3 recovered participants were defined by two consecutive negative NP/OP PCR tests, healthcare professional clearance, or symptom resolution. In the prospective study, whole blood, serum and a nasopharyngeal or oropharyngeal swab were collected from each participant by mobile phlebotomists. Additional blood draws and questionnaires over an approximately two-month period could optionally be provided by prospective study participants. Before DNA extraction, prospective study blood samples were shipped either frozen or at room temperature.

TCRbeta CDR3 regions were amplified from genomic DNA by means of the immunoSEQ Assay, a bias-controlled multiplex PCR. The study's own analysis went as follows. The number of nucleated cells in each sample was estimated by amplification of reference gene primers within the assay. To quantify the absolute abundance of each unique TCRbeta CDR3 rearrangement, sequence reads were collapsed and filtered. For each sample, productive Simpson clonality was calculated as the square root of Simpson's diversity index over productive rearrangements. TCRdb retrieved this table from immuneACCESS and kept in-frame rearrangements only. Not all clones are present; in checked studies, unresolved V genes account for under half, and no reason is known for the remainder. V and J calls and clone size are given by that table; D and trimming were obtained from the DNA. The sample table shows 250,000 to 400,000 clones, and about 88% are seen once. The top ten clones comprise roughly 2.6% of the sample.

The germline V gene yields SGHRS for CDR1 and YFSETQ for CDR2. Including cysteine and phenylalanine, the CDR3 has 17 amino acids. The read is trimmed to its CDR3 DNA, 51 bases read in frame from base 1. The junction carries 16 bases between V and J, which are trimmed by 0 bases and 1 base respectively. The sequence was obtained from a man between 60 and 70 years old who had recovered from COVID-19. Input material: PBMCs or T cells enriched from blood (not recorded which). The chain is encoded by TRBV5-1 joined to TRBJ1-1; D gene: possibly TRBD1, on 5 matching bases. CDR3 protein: CASSLVQGARQNTEAFF. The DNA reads TGCGCCAGCAGCTTGGTTCAGGGTGCCAGGCAGAACACTGAAGCTTTCTTT. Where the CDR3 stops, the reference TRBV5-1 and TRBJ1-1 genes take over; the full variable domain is KAGVTQTPRYLIKTRGQQVTLSCSPISGHRSVSWYQQTPGQGLQFLFEYFSETQRNKGNFPGRFSGRQFSNSRSEMNVSTLELGDSALYLCASSLVQGARQNTEAFFGQGTRLTVV.